This passage covers 5 T cell receptor beta chains from one sample sequenced in a study of blood T cell repertoires in COVID-19. TCRdb's copy holds only in-frame clones and misses some; the assay was immunoSEQ multiplex PCR. The sample lists 200,000 to 300,000 clones; 75% to 90% were seen once. Sequenced: peripheral blood. Every receptor here comes from a woman in her sixties with active or convalescent COVID-19.

The CDR3 sequence is CASSRDREPGAQHF. CDR3 DNA sequence: TGTGCCAGTAGCCGCGACAGGGAGCCAGGGGCCCAGCATTTT. The rearrangement uses TRBV19 and TRBJ1-5, with 7 positions matching TRBD1. The germline CDR1 and CDR2 sequences are LNHDA and SQIVND (reference sequence). J was trimmed by 11 bases and V by 6 bases; bases with no gene match: 13. The CDR3 runs 14 residues. The full variable domain, in which reference TRBV19 and TRBJ1-5 provide the parts outside the CDR3, is DGGITQSPKYLFRKEGQNVTLSCEQNLNHDAMYWYRQDPGQGLRLIYYSQIVNDFQKGDIAEGYSVSREKKESFPLTVTSAQKNPTAFYLCASSRDREPGAQHFGDGTRLSIL.

This sequence joins TRBV7-9 and TRBJ2-5, with TRBD2 matching 13 bases. Trimming took 2 bases from V and 2 from J; bases not matched to a gene: 5. This CDR3 is built from 17 residues. CDR1 is SEHNR, CDR2 FQNEAQ, per germline (reference sequence). CDR3 nucleotides: TGTGCCAGCAGCTTATCCCCGGGACTAGCGGGACAAGAGACCCAGTACTTC. Translated, it gives CASSLSPGLAGQETQYF.

The rearrangement joins TRBV6-5 to TRBJ1-1; 7 nucleotides line up with TRBD1. With 2 bases clipped from V and 4 bases from J, the junction kept 10 bases outside the gene matches. CDR3 size: 16 residues. The germline CDR1 and CDR2 sequences are MNHEY and SVGAGI. In nucleotides, the CDR3 is TGTGCCAGCAGTTACGCGCCGGACAGGTTGGGCACTGAAGCTTTCTTT. Amino acid sequence: CASSYAPDRLGTEAFF.

The chain combines TRBV15 with TRBJ1-2; the D is unclear. This CDR3 spans 13 amino acids. Germline lookup yields CDR1 LNHNV and CDR2 YYDKDF (reference sequence). Trimming cost V 0 bases and J 5 bases, with 7 bases left between them. CDR3 amino acids: CATSRDQRYGYTF. Here the CDR3 DNA reads TGTGCCACCAGCAGAGATCAGAGGTATGGCTACACCTTC.

This chain joins TRBV6-6 and TRBJ2-3, with D possibly matching TRBD1 (6 bases). V was cut by 5 bases and J by 1 base, with 13 bases left in between. The CDR3 has 15 amino acids. The germline CDR1 and CDR2 sequences are MNHNY and SVGAGI (reference sequence). CDR3 in DNA: TGTGCCAGCAGTCACAGGGCGAGGGGCACAGATACGCAGTATTTT. Amino acid sequence: CASSHRARGTDTQYF.